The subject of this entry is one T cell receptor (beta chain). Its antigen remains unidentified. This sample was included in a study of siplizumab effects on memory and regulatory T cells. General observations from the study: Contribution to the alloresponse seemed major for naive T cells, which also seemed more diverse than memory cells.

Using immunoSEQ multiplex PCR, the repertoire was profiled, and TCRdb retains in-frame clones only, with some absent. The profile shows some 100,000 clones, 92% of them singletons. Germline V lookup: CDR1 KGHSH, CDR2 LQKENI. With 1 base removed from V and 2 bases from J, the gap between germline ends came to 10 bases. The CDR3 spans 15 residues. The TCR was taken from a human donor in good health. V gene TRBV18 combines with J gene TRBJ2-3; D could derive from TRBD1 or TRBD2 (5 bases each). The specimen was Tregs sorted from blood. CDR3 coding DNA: TGTGCCAGCTCACCACGGGGGTCTGACACAGATACGCAGTATTTT. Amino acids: CASSPRGSDTDTQYF.